These T cell receptor beta chains were read from a single sample in a study of blood T cell repertoires in COVID-19. The method was immunoSEQ multiplex PCR; TCRdb's version includes in-frame clones alone and lacks a portion of them. In the table there are some 70,000 clones, 76% of which are singletons. The sequenced sample consisted of peripheral blood. The receptors originated from a man aged 55 to 70 with COVID-19, enrolled during active disease. CDR3s include the opening cysteine and the closing phenylalanine or tryptophan. A D gene is named only where the DNA matches it firmly. Some rows mark clone size as missing; the rest say once, few, many or name a class of expanded clone.

>.|TRBJ2-1|.|TRBV5-1
CASSGQGFRNEQFF
TGCGCCAGCAGCGGGCAGGGTTTTCGGAATGAGCAGTTCTTC
>TRBD1|TRBJ1-5|.|TRBV6-5
CASSPGGSSDQPQHF
TGTGCCAGCAGTCCAGGGGGATCGAGCGATCAGCCCCAGCATTTT
>.|TRBJ2-2|.|TRBV4-1
CASSQFFLSPVAGRTGELFF
TGCGCCAGCAGCCAATTCTTCCTGAGTCCGGTGGCGGGTCGTACCGGGGAGCTGTTTTTT
>TRBD1|TRBJ1-1|.|TRBV5-1
CASSFMAGTGGQVHTEAFF
TGCGCCAGCAGCTTTATGGCCGGGACAGGGGGCCAAGTCCACACTGAAGCTTTCTTT
>TRBD2|TRBJ2-3|.|TRBV5-1
CASSLVGRSTDTQYF
TGCGCCAGCAGCTTGGTCGGGAGGAGCACAGATACGCAGTATTTT
>.|TRBJ2-3|.|TRBV4-2
CASSQASMEGTDTQYF
TGTGCCAGCAGCCAAGCGTCCATGGAGGGCACAGATACGCAGTATTTT
>.|TRBJ2-7|few|TRBV5-1
CASSFGDINYEQYF
TGCGCCAGCAGCTTCGGGGACATCAACTACGAGCAGTACTTC
>.|TRBJ2-1|.|TRBV5-1
CASSLAGAGEQFF
TGCGCCAGCAGCTTGGCTGGGGCAGGTGAGCAGTTCTTC
>TRBD1|TRBJ1-1|few|TRBV3-1/TRBV3-2
CASSQSGQGSYTEAFF
TGTGCCAGCAGCCAATCCGGACAGGGGTCGTACACTGAAGCTTTCTTT
>TRBD1|TRBJ2-7|few|TRBV28
CASTTGTGSYEQYF
TGTGCCAGCACCACCGGGACAGGTTCCTACGAGCAGTACTTC
>.|TRBJ1-5|.|TRBV30
CAWSVQGGGAQPQHF
TGTGCCTGGAGTGTACAAGGCGGTGGTGCACAGCCCCAGCATTTT
>.|TRBJ2-5|.|TRBV9
CASSASLARETQYF
TGTGCCAGCAGCGCTTCCCTAGCTAGGGAGACCCAGTACTTC
>TRBD2|TRBJ2-3|.|TRBV28
CASRTSGFTDTQYF
TGTGCCAGCAGGACTAGCGGGTTCACAGATACGCAGTATTTT
>.|TRBJ2-3|.|TRBV7-9
CASSFESPDTQYF
TGTGCCAGCAGCTTTGAAAGCCCGGATACGCAGTATTTT
>.|TRBJ1-1|few|TRBV5-1
CASREQMNTEAFF
TGCGCCAGCAGAGAACAGATGAACACTGAAGCTTTCTTT
>TRBD1|TRBJ2-7|.|TRBV11-2
CASSPGQGNYEQYF
TGTGCCAGCAGCCCGGGACAGGGGAACTACGAGCAGTACTTC
>TRBD1|TRBJ2-1|.|TRBV7-9
CASSPLSGGDYNEQFF
TGTGCCAGCAGCCCGTTGTCAGGGGGAGACTACAATGAGCAGTTCTTC
>.|TRBJ2-1|.|TRBV20-1
CSARVDWEQFF
TGCAGTGCTAGGGTAGACTGGGAGCAGTTCTTC
>TRBD2|TRBJ2-2|.|TRBV10-3
CAISERGAGGSVTGELFF
TGTGCCATCTCCGAGCGGGGAGCGGGAGGATCGGTCACCGGGGAGCTGTTTTTT
>.|TRBJ1-6|few|TRBV11-1
CASRPRRGGDSPLHF
TGTGCCAGCAGACCGAGGAGGGGTGGAGATTCACCCCTCCACTTT
>.|TRBJ2-5|.|TRBV5-1
CASSLAQIQETQYF
TGCGCCAGCAGCTTGGCGCAGATTCAAGAGACCCAGTACTTC
>.|TRBJ2-7|once|TRBV6-5
CASSPTGVPYEQYF
TGTGCCAGCAGTCCGACAGGTGTTCCCTACGAGCAGTACTTC
>.|TRBJ1-5|.|TRBV7-2
CASSASGTPNQPQHF
TGTGCCAGCAGCGCTAGTGGGACACCCAATCAGCCCCAGCATTTT
>.|TRBJ1-1|.|TRBV19
CASSIRGGTEAFF
TGTGCCAGTAGTATTCGGGGAGGCACTGAAGCTTTCTTT
>.|TRBJ1-2|.|TRBV7-6
CASKGQDYGYTF
TGTGCCAGCAAGGGGCAGGACTATGGCTACACCTTC
>.|TRBJ2-3|.|TRBV9
CASSVDPGMITDTQYF
TGTGCCAGCAGCGTAGATCCCGGGATGATTACTGATACGCAGTATTTT
>TRBD2|TRBJ2-1|once|TRBV5-1
CASSWGGGAGGRNEQFF
TGCGCCAGCAGCTGGGGGGGAGGAGCGGGAGGGCGCAATGAGCAGTTCTTC
>.|TRBJ2-3|.|TRBV27
CASSLRTSTDTQYF
TGTGCCAGCAGTTTAAGGACTTCCACAGATACGCAGTATTTT
>.|TRBJ2-7|.|TRBV29-1
CSVELPRTLTYEQYF
TGCAGCGTTGAATTACCGAGGACACTCACCTACGAGCAGTACTTC
>.|TRBJ1-2|.|TRBV28
CASSPGGGAGFYGYTF
TGTGCCAGCAGCCCCGGGGGAGGGGCCGGTTTCTATGGCTACACCTTC
>TRBD2|TRBJ2-3|.|TRBV27
CASSPRLAGVPAQYF
TGTGCCAGCAGTCCCCGACTAGCGGGAGTTCCGGCGCAGTATTTT
>TRBD1|TRBJ1-1|.|TRBV5-4
CASSVQGVAEAFF
TGTGCCAGCAGTGTCCAGGGGGTGGCTGAAGCTTTCTTT
>TRBD1|TRBJ1-5|.|TRBV19
CATSWGQVEQPQHF
TGTGCCACTTCTTGGGGACAGGTTGAACAGCCCCAGCATTTT
>.|TRBJ1-1|.|TRBV28
CASSFGGNTEAFF
TGTGCCAGCAGTTTCGGTGGGAACACTGAAGCTTTCTTT
>TRBD1|TRBJ1-2|.|TRBV19
CASSRTTGGVNYGYTF
TGTGCCAGTAGTAGGACGACAGGGGGTGTTAACTATGGCTACACCTTC
>.|TRBJ2-7|.|TRBV6-5
CASSSRGHKAYEQYF
TGTGCCAGCAGTTCCCGGGGACATAAAGCCTACGAGCAGTACTTC
>TRBD1|TRBJ2-1|.|TRBV15
CATRGDRGPRNEQFF
TGTGCCACCAGAGGGGACAGGGGGCCGAGGAATGAGCAGTTCTTC